The next 28 T cell receptor beta chains were all read from a single sample in a study of CD8+CD57+ T cells in acquired aplastic anemia. Genomic DNA templated the TCR beta VDJ and CDR3 profiling. In TCRdb, the reads were re-called with MiXCR into one record per CDR3 protein. The table lists hundreds of thousands of distinct CDR3 sequences, approximately 51% of them singletons. Patients sequenced had flow cytometry evidence of CD8+CD57+ cell expansion. The specimen was sorted CD4+, CD8+, or CD8+CD57+ T cells (not recorded which) from PBMCs. Receptors originate from a human donor with aplastic anemia.

The CDR3 spells CASRERDGFMNTEAFF. In DNA form, the CDR3 reads TGTGCCAGCAGAGAAAGGGACGGCTTCATGAACACTGAAGCTTTCTTT. The chain joins TRBV25-1 to TRBJ1-1, with D perhaps matching TRBD1 (5 bases). CDR3 size: 16 residues. In germline, CDR1 is MGHDK, CDR2 SYGVNS. V lost 6 bases and J 0 bases, leaving 17 bases between the germline ends.

This clonotype was observed many times. The J gene is TRBJ1-2, the V gene TRBV6-6; D call uncertain. V lost 2 bases to trimming and J lost 8 bases, with 9 bases between them. This CDR3 is 12 amino acids long. Per the germline V gene, CDR1 is MNHNY and CDR2 is SVGAGI (reference sequence). The CDR3 sequence is CASSYKSGGYTF. The CDR3 DNA reads as TGTGCCAGCAGTTACAAGTCAGGAGGCTACACCTTC.

This clonotype was picked up many times. The genes are TRBV19 and TRBJ1-5; 12 nucleotides align to TRBD1. The germline V gene has CDR1 LNHDA and CDR2 SQIVND (reference sequence). The V segment lost 4 bases and the J segment 4 bases; nucleotides outside the gene matches: 5. The CDR3 length is 16 residues. CDR3 sequence reads: CASSNRDRGLNQPQHF. CDR3 bases: TGTGCCAGTAGTAACCGGGACAGGGGGCTAAATCAGCCCCAGCATTTT.

To note about this clonotype: Sequence at one end of the junction differs from germline and may be a read error. The V call is TRBV2, the J call TRBJ1-6; tentative D call: TRBD1 (5 bases). This CDR3 has 15 amino acids. Germline V gene lookup returns CDR1 SNHLY and CDR2 FYNNEI. This CDR3 reads CASSGGGIYDSPLHF. The CDR3, as DNA: TGTGCTAGCAGTGGCGGGGGGATCTATGATTCACCCCTCCACTTT.

The CDR3 DNA reads TGTGCCAGCAGTGAAGGGACAGGGGATTTGGTCGGTTCACCCCTCCACTTT. It yields the protein CASSEGTGDLVGSPLHF. This sequence joins TRBV2 and TRBJ1-6, with 9 bases lining up with TRBD1. Trimming at V came to 1 base and at J to 9 bases, leaving 10 bases not matched to a gene. CDR1 and CDR2 (germline): SNHLY, FYNNEI. There are 17 residues in the CDR3.

The genes are TRBV15 and TRBJ2-7, with 10 bases matching TRBD1. The germline V gene has CDR1 LNHNV and CDR2 YYDKDF (reference sequence). This CDR3 has 16 residues. The CDR3: CTTSRVGTGVKNEQYV. The CDR3 DNA sequence: TGTACCACCAGCAGAGTAGGGACAGGGGTTAAGAACGAGCAGTACGTC.

This clonotype was seen repeatedly, ten times or more. The rearrangement uses TRBV7-8 and TRBJ2-2; tentative D call: TRBD2 (6 bases). CDR3 length: 14 residues. The germline V and J ends were trimmed by 3 bases and 4 bases, with 9 bases remaining between them. CDR1 is SGHVS, CDR2 FQNEAQ, per germline. This CDR3 is CASSLELATGELFF. CDR3 in DNA: TGTGCCAGCAGCTTGGAACTAGCCACCGGGGAGCTGTTTTTT.

This clonotype was recorded only once. The chain joins TRBV2 to TRBJ2-7; 8 bases match TRBD2. The CDR3 is made up of 12 amino acids. The germline gives CDR1 SNHLY, CDR2 FYNNEI. Trimming took 8 bases from V and 5 from J; bases not matched to a gene: 5. CDR3 coding DNA: TGTGCCAGCCGGGAGGGGGGAAACGAGCAGTACTTC. It yields the protein CASREGGNEQYF. Together with reference TRBV2 and TRBJ2-7, the CDR3 gives the full variable domain: EPEVTQTPSHQVTQMGQEVILRCVPISNHLYFYWYRQILGQKVEFLVSFYNNEISEKSEIFDDQFSVERPDGSNFTLKIRSTKLEDSAMYFCASREGGNEQYFGPGTRLTVT.

This clonotype appeared a few times. The chain is built from TRBV5-6 and TRBJ1-3; D not resolved. Germline lookup yields CDR1 SGHDT and CDR2 YYEEEE. The CDR3 has 16 amino acids. V was pared by 1 base and J by 0 bases, with 11 bases between. As DNA, the CDR3 is TGTGCCAGCAGCTTGTCCGGCAGGCGCTCTGGAAACACCATATATTTT. Translation gives CASSLSGRRSGNTIYF.

The chain joins TRBV10-3 to TRBJ1-1; the match to TRBD1 covers 10 bases. J gave up 0 bases and V 7 bases, and 5 bases lay outside the gene matches. There are 15 residues in the CDR3. The germline gives CDR1 ENHRY, CDR2 SYGVKD. The CDR3 nucleotides are TGTGCCATCAAAGGGACAGGGGTTATGAACACTGAAGCTTTCTTT. This gives the protein CAIKGTGVMNTEAFF.

For this clonotype: A much larger clone is a single base away; this may be a read error. V and J are TRBV20-1 and TRBJ1-3, with D unclear. The germline V gene has CDR1 DFQATT and CDR2 SNEGSKA (reference sequence). V was shortened by 6 bases and J by 0 bases, with 15 bases between the two germline ends. The CDR3 contains 15 residues. For the CDR3, the DNA is TGCAGTGCCCTCGACAATGGAAGCTCTGGAAACACCATATATTTT. It encodes CSALDNGSSGNTIYF.

Ten or more counts support this clonotype. This rearrangement joins TRBV19 to TRBJ2-7, with 8 bases matching TRBD2. The CDR3 is made up of 15 amino acids. V shed 0 bases and J 5 bases; nucleotides not matched to a gene: 6. Germline CDR1 reads LNHDA; CDR2 reads SQIVND (reference sequence). CDR3: CASSIDRDGGDEQYF. CDR3 bases: TGTGCCAGTAGTATAGATCGAGACGGGGGGGACGAGCAGTACTTC.

This clonotype has a handful of counts. The V call is TRBV6-5, the J call TRBJ1-5; D is unclear. CDR3 length: 14 residues. V was clipped by 5 bases and J by 2 bases, with 10 bases between them. Germline V gene lookup returns CDR1 MNHEY and CDR2 SVGAGI. The CDR3 DNA is TGTGCCAGCAGTCCCGGACCGGGCAATCAGCCCCAGCATTTT. This gives the protein CASSPGPGNQPQHF.

This clonotype was recorded a few times. The rearrangement joins TRBV18 to TRBJ2-5, with D unclear. The CDR3 has 12 residues. Per germline, CDR1 KGHSH and CDR2 LQKENI. V was trimmed by 3 bases and J by 6 bases, leaving 8 bases between them. As DNA, the CDR3 is TGTGCCAGCTCACCTCCGGCGCAGACCCAGTACTTC. This translates into CASSPPAQTQYF. Drawing the rest from reference TRBV18 and TRBJ2-5, the complete variable domain is NAGVMQNPRHLVRRRGQEARLRCSPMKGHSHVYWYRQLPEEGLKFMVYLQKENIIDESGMPKERFSAEFPKEGPSILRIQQVVRGDSAAYFCASSPPAQTQYFGPGTRLLVL.

This sequence joins TRBV6-6 and TRBJ2-7; D gene ambiguous. Per germline, CDR1 MNHNY and CDR2 SVGAGI (reference sequence). CDR3 size: 12 residues. V lost 5 bases and J lost 6, with 11 bases in between. The CDR3 loop reads CASSPDSSEQYF. The CDR3 nucleotides read TGTGCCAGCAGTCCAGACTCATCCGAGCAGTACTTC.

The chain is built from TRBV2 and TRBJ2-2; 10 positions match TRBD2. The CDR3 spans 15 residues. The J segment lost 6 bases and the V segment lost 8 bases, leaving 9 bases of the junction unmatched. The germline gives CDR1 SNHLY, CDR2 FYNNEI. In DNA form, the CDR3 reads TGTGCCAGCTCAGCTAGCGGGGGTTGGGCCGGGGAGCTGTTTTTT. The encoded protein is CASSASGGWAGELFF.

This clonotype has at least ten counts. The chain has TRBV5-1 and TRBJ1-6, with 7 bases matching TRBD1. Per germline, CDR1 SGHRS and CDR2 YFSETQ. The CDR3 totals 15 residues. J gave up 7 bases and V 4 bases, and 8 bases lay outside the gene matches. CDR3 residues: CASSPTGTANSPLHF. The CDR3 DNA sequence: TGCGCCAGCAGCCCCACCGGGACAGCCAATTCACCCCTCCACTTT.

In the case of this clonotype: A read error is possible here, since a much larger clone lies one base away. The V call is TRBV5-1, the J call TRBJ2-2; 10 bases fit TRBD2. The CDR3 contains 16 residues. Germline CDR1 reads SGHRS; CDR2 reads YFSETQ. The CDR3 DNA sequence: TGCGCCAGCAGCATAAGCGGGGGGGCGAACACCAGGGAGCTGTTTTTT. This translates into CASSISGGANTRELFF.

V usage is TRBV12-3 or TRBV12-4 and J usage is TRBJ2-4; D remains ambiguous. The CDR3 covers 14 residues. V lost 1 base and J lost 3, with 7 bases in between. CDR3: CASSLDTVKNIQYF. DNA of the CDR3: TGTGCCAGCAGTTTAGACACGGTCAAAAACATTCAGTACTTC.

CDR3 residues: CASSLGGLLYEQYF. In nucleotides, the CDR3 is TGTGCCAGCAGCTTAGGTGGTCTCCTCTACGAGCAGTACTTC. This chain joins TRBV11-1 and TRBJ2-7; D unclear. Germline lookup yields CDR1 SGHAT and CDR2 FQDESV (reference sequence). The CDR3 is made up of 14 amino acids. Trimming shortened V by 1 base and J by 3 bases, and 10 bases separated the two germline ends.

The chain is built from TRBV30 and TRBJ1-2, with TRBD1 as a possible D gene (6 bases). CDR1 GTSNPN and CDR2 SVGIG come from the germline V gene (reference sequence). Trimming stripped 4 bases from V and 2 bases from J, with 8 bases between. CDR3 length: 12 residues. The CDR3 loop is CAWTGENYGYTF. DNA of the CDR3: TGTGCCTGGACAGGGGAGAACTATGGCTACACCTTC.

The genes are TRBV7-2 and TRBJ1-4; D gene uncertain. This CDR3 is built from 13 residues. V was clipped by 3 bases and J by 8 bases, with 10 bases between them. Per germline, CDR1 SGHTA and CDR2 FQGNSA. CDR3 region: CASSFGRREKLFF. CDR3 DNA sequence: TGTGCCAGCAGCTTCGGACGTCGAGAAAAACTGTTTTTT.

The genes are TRBV7-9 and TRBJ2-3, with a possible D match to TRBD2 (5 bases). Trimming shortened V by 1 base and J by 0 bases, and 11 bases separated the two germline ends. The germline V gene has CDR1 SEHNR and CDR2 FQNEAQ (reference sequence). The CDR3 totals 16 residues. The CDR3 is CASSLGPGISTDTQYF. The CDR3 coding sequence is TGTGCCAGCAGCTTAGGACCGGGGATTAGCACAGATACGCAGTATTTT.

Concerning this clonotype: It may be a read error: a sequence one base away is much more abundant. The rearrangement uses TRBV6-2 or TRBV6-3 and TRBJ2-5; D is undetermined. Germline-derived CDR1 and CDR2 are MNHEY and SVGEGT. The V and J ends lost 0 bases and 5 bases respectively, with 16 bases between them. The CDR3 totals 16 residues. DNA of the CDR3: TGTGCCAGCAGTTACTCGAGATGCGAGCCTGGGGAGACCCAGTACTTC. It translates to CASSYSRCEPGETQYF.

With respect to this clonotype: Because it lacks the conserved phenylalanine or tryptophan at the end, this CDR3 is likely a read error. The chain recombines TRBV20-1 with TRBJ2-5, with a tentative D call TRBD1 (6 bases). CDR3 size: 15 residues. With 3 bases removed from V and 5 bases from J, the gap between germline ends came to 19 bases. Per the germline V gene, CDR1 is DFQATT and CDR2 is SNEGSKA (reference sequence). The CDR3 spells CSASVAGATRETQYS. The CDR3 nucleotides are TGCAGTGCTAGCGTGGCAGGGGCAACTAGGGAGACCCAGTACTCC.

This chain connects TRBV15 to TRBJ2-5; maybe TRBD2 (6 bases). The CDR3 covers 15 residues. V lost 0 bases to trimming and J lost 4 bases, with 12 bases between them. Per germline, CDR1 LNHNV and CDR2 YYDKDF (reference sequence). The CDR3 nucleotides read TGTGCCACCAGCAGAGATTTGGGGAGGACAGAGACCCAGTACTTC. Protein: CATSRDLGRTETQYF.

This clonotype has ten or more counts. The V gene is TRBV2, the J gene TRBJ2-5; TRBD2 matches 8 bases. The CDR3 is 17 residues long. Germline CDR1 SNHLY, CDR2 FYNNEI. V trimming: 5 bases; J trimming: 0 bases; junction bases outside the gene matches: 11. The CDR3 DNA is TGTGCCAGCAGTAACGGGGGGGATGGGGTACACCAAGAGACCCAGTACTTC. Translation gives CASSNGGDGVHQETQYF.

The V call is TRBV5-1, the J call TRBJ2-7; a weak D match, TRBD2 (5 bases). CDR1 and CDR2 (germline): SGHRS, YFSETQ. The CDR3 runs to 14 residues. V lost 4 bases and J lost 3, with 14 bases in between. The chain's CDR3 is CASSQYGKSYEQYF. The CDR3 region has the DNA TGCGCCAGCAGCCAGTACGGGAAAAGCTACGAGCAGTACTTC.